This T cell receptor (beta chain) was recorded in a study of CXCR3-negative and CXCR3-positive naive CD8 T cells. Study-wide context: Around 140 million TRB reads were obtained overall (about 1.5 +/- 0.3 million per library). The study's findings and limits: Naive cells positive for CXCR3 carried more hydrophobic TRB CDR3s than CXCR3-negative ones. The study found CXCR3 expression partially decreased after cryopreservation and ran most assays on fresh PBMCs.

With respect to this clonotype: Antigen specificity is unknown.

Per the germline V gene, CDR1 is SEHNR and CDR2 is FQNEAQ (reference sequence). The CDR3 length is 13 residues. A CD45RO-CCR7+CD27+CD95- profile was what naive CD8+ T cells displayed. The authors prepared UMI-labeled TRB cDNA libraries by 5' RACE. TCRdb re-called the 5' RACE reads; one entry per CDR3 protein, DNA not given. Across roughly 120,000 distinct CDR3 sequences, the top ten clones capture roughly 0.62% of the sample. This clonotype was obtained from a human donor in good health. Some clones in this sample may be carry-over from other donors' samples. The source material was naive CXCR3+ CD8+ T cells from blood. Subset described: CD45RO-CCR7+CD27+CD95- naive CD8+ T cells expressing CXCR3 (TNR3+). The chain uses TRBV7-9 and TRBJ1-1. This CDR3 is CASSLGKDTKAFF.